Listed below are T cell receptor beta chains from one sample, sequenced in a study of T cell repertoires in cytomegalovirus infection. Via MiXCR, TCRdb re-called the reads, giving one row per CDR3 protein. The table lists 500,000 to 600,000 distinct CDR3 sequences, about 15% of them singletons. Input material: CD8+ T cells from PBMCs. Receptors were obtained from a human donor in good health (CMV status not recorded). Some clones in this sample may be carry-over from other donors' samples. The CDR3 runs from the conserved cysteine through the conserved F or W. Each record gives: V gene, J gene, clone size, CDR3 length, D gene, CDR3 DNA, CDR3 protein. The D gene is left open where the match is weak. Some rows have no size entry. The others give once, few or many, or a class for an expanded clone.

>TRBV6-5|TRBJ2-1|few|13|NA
TGTGCCAGCAGTCCAGGACAGAACAATGAGCAGTTCTTC
CASSPGQNNEQFF
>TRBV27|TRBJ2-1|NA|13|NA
TGTGCCAGCAGTTTACGCTTTTACAATGAGCAGTTCTTC
CASSLRFYNEQFF
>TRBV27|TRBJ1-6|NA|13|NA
TGTGCCAGCAGTATTGGGGTAAATTCACCCCTCCACTTT
CASSIGVNSPLHF
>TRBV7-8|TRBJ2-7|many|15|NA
TGTGCCAGCAGCCTAGAAAGGCAGGGAGGTTACGAGCAGTACTTC
CASSLERQGGYEQYF
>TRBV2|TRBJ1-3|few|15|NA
TGTGCCAGCAGTCTTCGAGGGCGCTCTGGAAACACCATATATTTT
CASSLRGRSGNTIYF
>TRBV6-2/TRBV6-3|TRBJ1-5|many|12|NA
TGTGCCAGCAGTTACGGGTTTCAGCCCCAGCATTTT
CASSYGFQPQHF
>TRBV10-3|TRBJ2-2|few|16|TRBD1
TGTGCCATCAGTGAGGCAGGGGGCCGAGGTACCGGGGAGCTGTTTTTT
CAISEAGGRGTGELFF
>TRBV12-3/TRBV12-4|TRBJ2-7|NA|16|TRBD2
TGTGCCAGCAGCATGGGACTAGCGGGTTGGACGGGGGAGCAGTACTTC
CASSMGLAGWTGEQYF
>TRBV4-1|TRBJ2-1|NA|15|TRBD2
TGCGCCAGCAGTCGGACTAGCGGGGGGGCGGTGGAGCAGTTCTTC
CASSRTSGGAVEQFF
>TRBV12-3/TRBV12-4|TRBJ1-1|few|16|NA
TGTGCCAGCAGCCTCTTTTTAGGTACGGGAACCACTGAAGCTTTCTTT
CASSLFLGTGTTEAFF
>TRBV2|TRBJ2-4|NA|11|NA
TGTGCCAACAGTGACTCAATCATTCAGTACTTC
CANSDSIIQYF
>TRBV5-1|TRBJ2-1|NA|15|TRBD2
TGCGCCAGCAACGACGGGACTAGCGGCTACAATGAGCAGTTCTTC
CASNDGTSGYNEQFF
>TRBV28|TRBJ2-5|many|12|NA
TGTGCCAGCACCAGGGATGAAGAGACCCAGTACTTC
CASTRDEETQYF
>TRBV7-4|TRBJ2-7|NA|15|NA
TGTGCCAGCAGCTTCCCCCAAGGCAGGGTGGACGAGCAGTACTTC
CASSFPQGRVDEQYF
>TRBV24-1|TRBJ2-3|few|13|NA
TGTGCCACCAGGTGGGGTAGCACAGATACGCAGTATTTT
CATRWGSTDTQYF